This passage covers 27 T cell receptor beta chains from one sample sequenced in a study of cytomegalovirus exposure and HLA in healthy donors. With 60 Vbeta and 13 Jbeta primers, the PCR was carried out. Sequenced by immunoSEQ multiplex PCR; TCRdb stores in-frame clones only, minus some. The sample lists 150,000 to 200,000 clones, less than 80% occurring once. Material: PBMCs. These receptors were collected from a woman in her forties in good health and CMV-seronegative.

This rearrangement joins TRBV6-1 to TRBJ1-5; D gene unclear. Germline CDR1 is MNHNS and CDR2 is SASEGT. This CDR3 comprises 15 residues. V gave up 2 bases and J gave up 1 base, with 9 bases separating them. Written as DNA, the CDR3 is TGTGCCAGCAGTGAAATGGGGAGAAGCAATCAGCCCCAGCATTTT. Translation: CASSEMGRSNQPQHF.

This chain joins TRBV7-2 and TRBJ2-1; 10 bases are a match to TRBD1. Per the germline V gene, CDR1 is SGHTA and CDR2 is FQGNSA. This CDR3 contains 15 residues. With V trimmed by 2 bases and J by 5 bases, 3 bases remained unmatched. CDR3 residues: CASSLRQGANNEQFF. As DNA, the CDR3 is TGTGCCAGCAGCTTAAGACAGGGGGCCAACAATGAGCAGTTCTTC. Complete variable domain (other parts from reference TRBV7-2 and TRBJ2-1): GAGVSQSPSNKVTEKGKDVELRCDPISGHTALYWYRQSLGQGLEFLIYFQGNSAPDKSGLPSDRFSAERTGGSVSTLTIQRTQQEDSAVYLCASSLRQGANNEQFFGPGTRLTVL.

The CDR3 is CASSPPPPGHGGRGPGQYF. CDR3 coding DNA: TGTGCCAGCTCACCACCACCTCCCGGACACGGCGGGAGAGGTCCCGGGCAGTACTTC. The chain combines TRBV18 with TRBJ2-7; the match to TRBD2 covers 7 bases. Germline trimming cut 0 bases from V and 9 bases from J; bases unmatched to any gene: 23. Per germline, CDR1 KGHSH and CDR2 LQKENI. This CDR3 comprises 19 residues. The full variable domain, its missing parts supplied by reference TRBV18 and TRBJ2-7, is NAGVMQNPRHLVRRRGQEARLRCSPMKGHSHVYWYRQLPEEGLKFMVYLQKENIIDESGMPKERFSAEFPKEGPSILRIQQVVRGDSAAYFCASSPPPPGHGGRGPGQYFGPGTRLTVT.

The V call is TRBV5-1, the J call TRBJ1-2, with D hard to call. The CDR3 sequence is 14 residues long. Germline V gene sequence: CDR1 SGHRS, CDR2 YFSETQ. The V end lost 0 bases, the J end lost 8 bases, and 14 bases lay between the germline ends. CDR3 DNA sequence: TGCGCCAGCAGCTTGGCGGCATCTCTGGAGGGCTACACCTTC. Translation: CASSLAASLEGYTF.

V is TRBV30 and J is TRBJ2-5; possibly TRBD1 for D (6 bases). The J call may not be correct, given that the DNA end is closer to TRBJ2-7. Per the germline V gene, CDR1 is GTSNPN and CDR2 is SVGIG (reference sequence). The CDR3 totals 15 residues. CDR3 in DNA: TGTGCCTGGAGTGAGGGCCCCGAGGGGACATACGAGCAGTACTTC. This translates into CAWSEGPEGTYEQYF.

This sequence joins TRBV5-1 and TRBJ2-6; D perhaps matches TRBD1 (6 bases). The CDR3 totals 17 residues. The V end was cut by 2 bases, the J end by 2 bases, with 14 bases between. CDR1 SGHRS and CDR2 YFSETQ come from the germline V gene. The CDR3 DNA reads TGCGCCAGCAGCTTCCTTGGACAGCTCGCTGGGGCCAACGTCCTGACTTTC. It codes for CASSFLGQLAGANVLTF.

The chain links TRBV7-9 to TRBJ1-2; D is perhaps TRBD1 (5 bases). The CDR3 loop spans 14 amino acids. Germline assignment: CDR1 SEHNR and CDR2 FQNEAQ (reference sequence). V was pared by 0 bases and J by 7 bases, with 12 bases between. CDR3 bases: TGTGCCAGCAGCTTAGCGCTGGACAAACGTGGCTACACCTTC. This codes for CASSLALDKRGYTF.

The rearrangement links TRBV19 to TRBJ1-2; D remains unclear. Germline V gene lookup returns CDR1 LNHDA and CDR2 SQIVND (reference sequence). The CDR3 runs to 12 residues. Trimming stripped 11 bases from V and 4 bases from J, with 14 bases between. In nucleotides, the CDR3 is TGTGCCTGTCGAGGCCCTTTCTATGGCTACACCTTC. It translates to CACRGPFYGYTF.

The V and J genes are TRBV18 and TRBJ1-2, with 7 bases lining up with TRBD1. The CDR3 is 13 amino acids. With V trimmed by 3 bases and J by 12 bases, 10 bases remained unmatched. CDR1 is KGHSH and CDR2 is LQKENI in the germline V gene. Here the CDR3 DNA reads TGTGCCAGCTCACCCAAGCAGGGGGAAGGTAACACCTTC. It specifies CASSPKQGEGNTF.

This clone showed up just a few times. The V and J genes are TRBV6-1 and TRBJ1-2; 7 nucleotides agree with TRBD1. The CDR3 is made up of 12 amino acids. With V trimmed by 4 bases and J by 7 bases, 3 bases remained unmatched. Germline V gene data show CDR1 as MNHNS and CDR2 as SASEGT. CDR3 region: CASSGNRGGYTF. CDR3 bases: TGTGCCAGCAGTGGAAACAGGGGTGGCTACACCTTC.

The chain couples TRBV9 to TRBJ1-2; TRBD1 agrees at 10 bases. Germline V lookup: CDR1 SGDLS, CDR2 YYNGEE. The V gene end was trimmed by 4 bases and the J gene end by 5 bases; junction bases not matched to a gene: 14. There are 17 residues in the CDR3. Here the CDR3 reads CASSPRYRDRGGYGYTF. DNA for the CDR3: TGTGCCAGCAGCCCGCGCTACCGGGACAGGGGAGGTTATGGCTACACCTTC.

The chain is built from TRBV27 and TRBJ2-3; D is unresolved. CDR1 and CDR2 (germline): MNHEY, SMNVEV (reference sequence). The CDR3 contains 14 residues. Trimming took off 7 bases at V and 5 bases at J, with 16 bases between the two ends. CDR3: CASTPHGSGDTQYF. CDR3 nucleotide sequence: TGTGCCAGCACCCCCCACGGCTCAGGAGATACGCAGTATTTT.

This clone appeared a single time. The chain joins TRBV7-3 to TRBJ2-2; 7 bases align to TRBD2. In germline, CDR1 is SGHTA, CDR2 FQGTGA. The CDR3 is 13 residues long. V shed 3 bases, J shed 6 bases, and the junction held 1 base outside the gene matches. The CDR3 DNA is TGTGCCAGCAGCTTTGGGGGGGCCGGGGAGCTGTTTTTT. Amino acids: CASSFGGAGELFF.

This clone showed up just a few times. V is TRBV28 and J is TRBJ1-1; possibly TRBD1 for D (5 bases). CDR1 and CDR2 from the germline V gene are MDHEN and SYDVKM. The CDR3 is made up of 13 amino acids. V lost 6 bases and J lost 2, with 10 bases in between. CDR3 nucleotides: TGTGCCAGCAGGGGGCCGGCCAACACTGAAGCTTTCTTT. Protein sequence: CASRGPANTEAFF.

The rearrangement joins TRBV28 to TRBJ2-5, with 9 nucleotides matching TRBD1. V trimming: 6 bases; J trimming: 5 bases; junction bases outside the gene matches: 4. This CDR3 contains 13 residues. Germline lookup yields CDR1 MDHEN and CDR2 SYDVKM. The CDR3 DNA is TGTGCCAGCAGCCCCGACAGGGGGGAGACCCAGTACTTC. It is translated as CASSPDRGETQYF.

This chain links TRBV7-2 with TRBJ2-4, with 11 bases lining up with TRBD1. V lost 8 bases, J lost 16 bases, and 7 bases stayed unmatched. Germline loops: CDR1 SGHTA, CDR2 FQGNSA. This CDR3 spans 11 amino acids. The CDR3, as DNA: TGTGCCAGCGGCTGGACAGGGGGCGATTACTTC. Amino acid sequence: CASGWTGGDYF.

V gene TRBV18 combines with J gene TRBJ2-5; TRBD2 aligns across 9 bases. The CDR3 covers 15 residues. Germline CDR1 reads KGHSH; CDR2 reads LQKENI. The J segment lost 4 bases and the V segment lost 2 bases, leaving 5 bases of the junction unmatched. The CDR3 DNA follows: TGTGCCAGCTCACCATTCGAAGCGGGAGGAGAGACCCAGTACTTC. Residues: CASSPFEAGGETQYF.

The rearrangement joins TRBV27 to TRBJ1-1; D gene unclear. Trimming took 8 bases from V and 5 from J, leaving 24 bases between them. The CDR3 runs 16 residues. Looked up from germline, CDR1 is MNHEY and CDR2 is SMNVEV (reference sequence). The CDR3 spells CASARKVSYSRTEAFF. The CDR3 nucleotides are TGTGCCAGCGCCCGGAAAGTCTCCTACAGTCGGACTGAAGCTTTCTTT.

This clone has a single count. The chain joins TRBV5-4 to TRBJ1-1; D unclear. Germline CDR1 SGHNT, CDR2 YYREEE (reference sequence). Between the trimmed V and J ends, which lost 3 bases and 0 bases, there was a span of 12 bases. This CDR3 has 15 amino acids. The CDR3 loop reads CASSSESSLNTEAFF. The CDR3 bases are TGTGCCAGCAGCTCCGAATCTAGTCTGAACACTGAAGCTTTCTTT.

The chain combines TRBV28 with TRBJ1-4, with 9 bases that match TRBD1. The V and J ends lost 5 bases and 6 bases, in that order; junction bases with no gene match: 7. Germline loops: CDR1 MDHEN, CDR2 SYDVKM. The length of the CDR3 is 15 residues. CDR3 nucleotide sequence: TGTGCCAGCAGTGGCCCCGGGACAGGGCATGAAAAACTGTTTTTT. It translates to CASSGPGTGHEKLFF.

The chain recombines TRBV29-1 with TRBJ2-7; the match to TRBD1 covers 9 bases. CDR1 and CDR2 (germline): SQVTM, ANQGSEA. There are 15 residues in the CDR3. With V trimmed by 6 bases and J by 3 bases, 12 bases remained unmatched. CDR3 loop: CSVAMGQGVFYEQYF. As DNA, the CDR3 is TGCAGCGTAGCTATGGGACAGGGAGTCTTCTACGAGCAGTACTTC.

Points on this clone: A junction end diverges from the germline sequence, so it may reflect a read error. V is TRBV7-9 and J is TRBJ1-4, with D unresolved. Germline values: CDR1 SEHNR, CDR2 FQNEAQ (reference sequence). The CDR3 runs 12 residues. Written as DNA, the CDR3 is TGTTCCAGCAGCTTAGCGGAGGAAAAACTGTTTTTT. Translating gives CSSSLAEEKLFF.

V gene TRBV5-1 combines with J gene TRBJ1-3; possible D gene TRBD1, 5 bases. CDR1 is SGHRS and CDR2 is YFSETQ in the germline V gene. Trimming shortened V by 3 bases and J by 1 base, and 5 bases separated the two germline ends. This CDR3 is 13 amino acids long. CDR3: CASSSGSGNTIYF. The CDR3 nucleotides read TGCGCCAGCAGCTCAGGGTCTGGAAACACCATATATTTT.

The J gene is TRBJ1-4, the V gene TRBV9; D possibly corresponds to TRBD1 (5 bases). Germline CDR1 reads SGDLS; CDR2 reads YYNGEE. V was cut by 4 bases and J by 1 base, with 11 bases left in between. The CDR3 contains 15 residues. This CDR3 reads CASSPPGGTNEKLFF. The CDR3 coding sequence is TGTGCCAGCAGCCCACCGGGGGGAACTAATGAAAAACTGTTTTTT.

The J gene is TRBJ2-1, the V gene TRBV19; no firm D call. There are 12 residues in the CDR3. The germline gives CDR1 LNHDA, CDR2 SQIVND (reference sequence). Trimming stripped 0 bases from V and 10 bases from J, with 7 bases between. CDR3 nucleotides: TGTGCCAGTAGTATAGAAGCGAGGGAGCAGTTCTTC. It translates to CASSIEAREQFF.

This sequence joins TRBV11-3 and TRBJ2-2; the D is unclear. CDR1 is SGHNT, CDR2 YENEEA, per germline. The CDR3 consists of 15 residues. Trimming cost V 3 bases and J 4 bases, with 12 bases left between them. For the CDR3, the DNA is TGTGCCAGCAGCTTTCCTCGTTTCGGCACCGGGGAGCTGTTTTTT. It yields the protein CASSFPRFGTGELFF.

The chain carries TRBV11-3 and TRBJ1-1; D gene unclear. The V gene's germline CDR1 is SGHNT and CDR2 YENEEA. Trimming removed 3 bases from V and 9 bases from J, with 5 bases in between. The CDR3 totals 10 residues. The CDR3 is CASSLNKAFF. As DNA, the CDR3 is TGTGCCAGCAGCTTGAACAAAGCTTTCTTT.